Each of the 11 T cell receptor beta chains below was sequenced from the same sample in a study of OX40 agonist ivuxolimab in advanced cancers. Method: immunoSEQ multiplex PCR; TCRdb's copy keeps in-frame clones and lacks some. The sample carries approximately 17,000 clones, about four fifths recorded once. The source material was CD4+ or CD8+ T cells sorted from blood, sampled in a trial of the OX40 agonist ivuxolimab. Receptors originate from an adult with an advanced solid tumor such as melanoma, head and neck, liver or kidney cancer.

The chain links TRBV27 to TRBJ2-7; 8 bases are shared with TRBD1. V was clipped by 4 bases and J by 6 bases; unmatched bases: 2. This CDR3 has 12 amino acids. The germline V gene has CDR1 MNHEY and CDR2 SMNVEV (reference sequence). CDR3 region: CASSSTGVEQYF. CDR3 DNA: TGTGCCAGCAGTTCGACAGGGGTCGAGCAGTACTTC.

The chain links TRBV20-1 to TRBJ1-2; D call uncertain. Germline V gene data show CDR1 as DFQATT and CDR2 as SNEGSKA (reference sequence). CDR3 size: 11 residues. Trimming left V 6 bases short and J 9 bases short, with 14 bases between. CDR3 amino acids: CSALEDESYTF. The CDR3 DNA is TGCAGTGCCCTGGAGGACGAGAGCTACACCTTC.

This chain links TRBV7-9 with TRBJ2-3; TRBD2 might be the D (5 bases). This CDR3 comprises 15 residues. Per germline, CDR1 SEHNR and CDR2 FQNEAQ (reference sequence). Trimming took off 5 bases at V and 1 base at J, with 13 bases between the two ends. CDR3 DNA: TGTGCCAGCAGCCTCGGACTGGAACGCACAGATACGCAGTATTTT. Protein product: CASSLGLERTDTQYF.

The rearrangement uses TRBV28 and TRBJ2-5, with TRBD1 matching over 11 bases. Germline-derived CDR1 and CDR2 are MDHEN and SYDVKM. This CDR3 comprises 15 residues. The junction had 5 bases not matched to a gene; V was cut back by 4 bases and J by 4 bases. CDR3 sequence: CASSSPGQGGETQYF. CDR3 nucleotides: TGTGCCAGCAGTTCACCGGGACAGGGGGGAGAGACCCAGTACTTC.

The chain joins TRBV4-1 to TRBJ2-2; TRBD2 is a possible D gene (6 bases). The CDR3 has 12 amino acids. Germline V gene sequence: CDR1 MGHRA, CDR2 YSYEKL. Trimming pared 4 bases from V and 7 bases from J, leaving 7 bases between. CDR3 in amino acids: CASSRGDGELFF. For the CDR3, the DNA is TGCGCCAGCAGCCGGGGGGACGGGGAGCTGTTTTTT.

The rearrangement joins TRBV18 to TRBJ2-1; 7 bases fit TRBD1. Germline lookup yields CDR1 KGHSH and CDR2 LQKENI. This CDR3 comprises 17 residues. J gave up 5 bases and V 3 bases, and 13 bases lay outside the gene matches. The CDR3 loop is CASSPPPDRVVHNEQFF. The CDR3 DNA sequence: TGTGCCAGCTCACCCCCTCCCGACAGGGTTGTGCACAATGAGCAGTTCTTC.

CDR3 sequence (DNA): TGTGCCAGCAGCTTAGTTGGGGAGTGGCAAAGGGATGAGCAGTTCTTC. This translates into CASSLVGEWQRDEQFF. The genes are TRBV7-9 and TRBJ2-1; the D gene is possibly TRBD2 (5 bases). Germline CDR1 is SEHNR and CDR2 is FQNEAQ (reference sequence). The ends were cut back, 1 base at V and 8 bases at J, with 18 bases in the middle. The CDR3 has 16 residues.

V gene TRBV5-5 combines with J gene TRBJ2-7, with a weak D call TRBD1 (5 bases). CDR1 and CDR2 (germline): SGHKS, YYEKEE (reference sequence). This CDR3 has 13 amino acids. Trimming stripped 4 bases from V and 2 bases from J, with 10 bases between. CDR3 DNA: TGTGCCAGCAGCACGACAGCCGCCTACGAGCAGTACTTC. Encoded protein: CASSTTAAYEQYF.

The gene calls are TRBV19 and TRBJ2-7; 10 bases are a match to TRBD1. Trimming at V came to 4 bases and at J to 3 bases, leaving 9 bases not matched to a gene. This CDR3 contains 16 residues. Germline values: CDR1 LNHDA, CDR2 SQIVND (reference sequence). CDR3 DNA: TGTGCCAGTAGTAAGGCCCTAGGGACAGGGGTCTACGAGCAGTACTTC. Protein product: CASSKALGTGVYEQYF.

The chain recombines TRBV5-1 with TRBJ2-2; tentative D call: TRBD2 (5 bases). The CDR3 spans 14 residues. The V gene lost 0 bases and the J gene lost 6 bases, with 9 bases spanning the gap. Per the germline V gene, CDR1 is SGHRS and CDR2 is YFSETQ. This CDR3 is CASSLAAGSGELFF. The DNA of the CDR3 is TGCGCCAGCAGCTTGGCTGCGGGCTCCGGGGAGCTGTTTTTT.

The chain joins TRBV2 to TRBJ1-6; tentatively, D is TRBD1 (6 bases). Germline values: CDR1 SNHLY, CDR2 FYNNEI. This CDR3 spans 14 amino acids. Trimming left V 6 bases short and J 6 bases short, with 12 bases between. The DNA for the CDR3 is TGTGCCAGCAGGGCCGGGACACCTAATTCACCCCTCCACTTT. This gives the protein CASRAGTPNSPLHF.